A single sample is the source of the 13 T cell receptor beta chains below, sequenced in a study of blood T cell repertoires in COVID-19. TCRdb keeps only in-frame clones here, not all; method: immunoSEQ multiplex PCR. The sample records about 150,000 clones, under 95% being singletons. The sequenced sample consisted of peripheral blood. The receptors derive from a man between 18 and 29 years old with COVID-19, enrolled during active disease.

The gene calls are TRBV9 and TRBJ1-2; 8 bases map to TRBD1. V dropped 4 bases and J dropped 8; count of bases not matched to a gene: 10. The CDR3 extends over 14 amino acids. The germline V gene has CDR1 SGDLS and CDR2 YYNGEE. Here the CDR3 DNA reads TGTGCCAGCAGCCACACAGGGGGTATGATGGGCTACACCTTC. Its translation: CASSHTGGMMGYTF.

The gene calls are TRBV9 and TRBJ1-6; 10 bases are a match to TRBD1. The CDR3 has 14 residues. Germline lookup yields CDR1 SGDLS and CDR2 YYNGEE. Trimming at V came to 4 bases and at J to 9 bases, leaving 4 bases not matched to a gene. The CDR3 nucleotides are TGTGCCAGCAGCACCCGGGACAGGGGTTCACCCCTCCACTTT. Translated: CASSTRDRGSPLHF.

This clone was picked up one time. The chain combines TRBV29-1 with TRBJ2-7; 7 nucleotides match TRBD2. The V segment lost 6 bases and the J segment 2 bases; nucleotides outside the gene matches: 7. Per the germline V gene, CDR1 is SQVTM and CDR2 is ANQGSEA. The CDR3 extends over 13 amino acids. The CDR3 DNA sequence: TGCAGCGTAACCGGGACTATCACCTACGAGCAGTACTTC. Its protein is CSVTGTITYEQYF.

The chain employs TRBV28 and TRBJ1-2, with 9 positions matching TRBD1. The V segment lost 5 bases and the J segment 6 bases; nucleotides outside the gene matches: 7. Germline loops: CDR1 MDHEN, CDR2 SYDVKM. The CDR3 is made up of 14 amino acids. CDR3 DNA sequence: TGTGCCAGCAGTCTTTTACAGGGGGCGGATGGCTACACCTTC. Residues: CASSLLQGADGYTF.

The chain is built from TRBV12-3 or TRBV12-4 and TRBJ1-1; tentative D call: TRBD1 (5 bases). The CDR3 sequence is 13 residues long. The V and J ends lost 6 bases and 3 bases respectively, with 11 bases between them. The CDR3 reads CASRSGGDTEAFF. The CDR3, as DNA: TGTGCCAGCAGGAGTGGGGGGGACACTGAAGCTTTCTTT.

The CDR3 region has the DNA TGTGCCAGCAGGACACAGGCCCTGTCCTACGAGCAGTACTTC. Translating it yields CASRTQALSYEQYF. This sequence joins TRBV28 and TRBJ2-7; TRBD1 might be the D (5 bases). This CDR3 contains 14 residues. Per germline, CDR1 MDHEN and CDR2 SYDVKM. Between the trimmed V and J ends, which lost 6 bases and 1 base, there was a span of 13 bases.

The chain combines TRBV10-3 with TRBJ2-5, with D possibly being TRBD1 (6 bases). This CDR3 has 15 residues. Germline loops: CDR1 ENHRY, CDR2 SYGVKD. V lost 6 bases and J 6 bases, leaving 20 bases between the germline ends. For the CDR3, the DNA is TGTGCCATCAGCTCTTATGAGACAGGCCTCCAGACCCAGTACTTC. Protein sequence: CAISSYETGLQTQYF.

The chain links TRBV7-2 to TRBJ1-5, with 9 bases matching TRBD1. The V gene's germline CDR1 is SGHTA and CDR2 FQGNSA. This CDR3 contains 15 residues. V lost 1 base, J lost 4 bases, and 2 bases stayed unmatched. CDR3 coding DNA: TGTGCCAGCAGCTTAGACAGGGGGCCTAATCAGCCCCAGCATTTT. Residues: CASSLDRGPNQPQHF.

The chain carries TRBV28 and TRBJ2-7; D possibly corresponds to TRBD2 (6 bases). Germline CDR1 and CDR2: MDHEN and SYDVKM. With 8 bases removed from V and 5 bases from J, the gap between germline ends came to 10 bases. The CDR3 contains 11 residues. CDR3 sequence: CASAEGHEQYF. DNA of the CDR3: TGTGCCAGCGCGGAGGGCCACGAGCAGTACTTC.

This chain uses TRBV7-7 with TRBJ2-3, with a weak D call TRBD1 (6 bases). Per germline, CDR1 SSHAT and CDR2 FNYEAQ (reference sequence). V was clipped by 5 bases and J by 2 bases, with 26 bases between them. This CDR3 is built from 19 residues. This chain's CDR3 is CASSAKSVQGRVITDTQYF. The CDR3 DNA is TGTGCCAGCAGCGCAAAATCCGTACAGGGTAGGGTAATCACAGATACGCAGTATTTT.

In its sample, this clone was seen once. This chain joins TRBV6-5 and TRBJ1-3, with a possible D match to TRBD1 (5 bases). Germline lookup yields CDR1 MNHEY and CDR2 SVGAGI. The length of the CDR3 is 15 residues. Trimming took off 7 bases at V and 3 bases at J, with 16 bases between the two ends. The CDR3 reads CASKRGQGGGNTIYF. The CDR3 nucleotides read TGTGCCAGCAAACGTGGTCAGGGCGGTGGAAACACCATATATTTT.

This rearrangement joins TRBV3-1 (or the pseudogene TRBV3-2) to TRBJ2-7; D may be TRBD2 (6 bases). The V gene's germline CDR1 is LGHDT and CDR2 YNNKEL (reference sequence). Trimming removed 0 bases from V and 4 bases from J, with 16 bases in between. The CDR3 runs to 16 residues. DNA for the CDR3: TGTGCCAGCAGCCAAGATAGCCTAGCGTCTTTGTACGAGCAGTACTTC. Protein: CASSQDSLASLYEQYF.

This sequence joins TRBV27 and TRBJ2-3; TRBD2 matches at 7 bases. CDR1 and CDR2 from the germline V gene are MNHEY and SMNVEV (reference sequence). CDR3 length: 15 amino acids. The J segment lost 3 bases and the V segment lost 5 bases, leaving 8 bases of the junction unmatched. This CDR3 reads CASSTPSGGTDTQYF. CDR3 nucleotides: TGTGCCAGCAGTACCCCTTCCGGGGGGACAGATACGCAGTATTTT.